This TCR beta chain was sequenced for a study of CD8+ T cells in alopecia areata. Study-level points and caveats: Persistence of many expanded lesional clones was seen in scalp and blood during tofacitinib.

Comment on this clone: What it binds is unknown.

Deletions cut 0 bases from V and 4 bases from J, with 6 bases between. Germline CDR1 is LGHNA and CDR2 is YNFKEQ. The CDR3 runs 13 residues. RNA was extracted and reverse transcribed into cDNA as the sequencing template. The data were produced by immunoSEQ multiplex PCR, yet TCRdb's version contains in-frame clones alone and is incomplete. The profile shows some 120,000 clones, 61% of them singletons. Described treatment: oral pan-JAK inhibitor, 5-10 mg twice daily. The starting material was CD4+ T cells sorted from blood, obtained at week 4, from a patient treated with tofacitinib. This receptor was taken from a human donor with alopecia areata. The chain joins TRBV4-2 to TRBJ1-1; D not certain. CDR3 sequence (DNA): TGTGCCAGCAGCCAAGATGAGGTCACTGAAGCTTTCTTT. Protein product: CASSQDEVTEAFF.